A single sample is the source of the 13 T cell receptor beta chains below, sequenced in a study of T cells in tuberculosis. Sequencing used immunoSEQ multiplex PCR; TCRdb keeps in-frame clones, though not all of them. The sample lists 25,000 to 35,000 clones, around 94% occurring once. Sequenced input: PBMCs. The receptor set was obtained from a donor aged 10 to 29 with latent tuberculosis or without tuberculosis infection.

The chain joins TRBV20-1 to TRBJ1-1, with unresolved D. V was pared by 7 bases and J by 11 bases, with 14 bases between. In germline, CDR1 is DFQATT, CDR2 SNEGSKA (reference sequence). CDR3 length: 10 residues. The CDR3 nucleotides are TGCAGTGTTCCCCTACGGTGGGCTTTCTTT. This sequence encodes CSVPLRWAFF.

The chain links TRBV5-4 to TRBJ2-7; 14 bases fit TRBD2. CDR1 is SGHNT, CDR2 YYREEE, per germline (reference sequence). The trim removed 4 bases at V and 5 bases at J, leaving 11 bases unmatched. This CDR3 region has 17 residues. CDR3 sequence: CASSTPGTSGRGDEQYF. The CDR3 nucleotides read TGTGCCAGCAGCACTCCCGGGACTAGCGGGAGAGGTGACGAGCAGTACTTC.

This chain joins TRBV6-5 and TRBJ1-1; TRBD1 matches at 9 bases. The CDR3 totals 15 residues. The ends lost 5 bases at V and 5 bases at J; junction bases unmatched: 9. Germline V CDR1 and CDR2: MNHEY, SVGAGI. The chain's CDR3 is CASSRTGGAYTEAFF. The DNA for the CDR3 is TGTGCCAGCAGTAGAACAGGGGGCGCATATACTGAAGCTTTCTTT.

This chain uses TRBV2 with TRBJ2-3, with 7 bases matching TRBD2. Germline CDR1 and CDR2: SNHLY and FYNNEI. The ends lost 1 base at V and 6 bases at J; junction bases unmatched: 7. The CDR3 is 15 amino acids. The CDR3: CASSEVAGVIDTQYF. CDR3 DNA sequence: TGTGCCAGCAGTGAAGTGGCGGGAGTTATTGATACGCAGTATTTT.

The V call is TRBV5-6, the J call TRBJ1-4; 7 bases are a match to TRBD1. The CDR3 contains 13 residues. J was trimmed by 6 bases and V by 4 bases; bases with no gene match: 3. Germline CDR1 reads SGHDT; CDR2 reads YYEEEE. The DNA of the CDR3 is TGTGCCAGCAGCCAGGACAGGCATGAAAAACTGTTTTTT. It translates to CASSQDRHEKLFF.

The CDR3 loop is CASSLASLEKLFF. CDR3 nucleotide sequence: TGTGCCAGCAGCTTAGCCTCTTTGGAAAAACTGTTTTTT. The chain carries TRBV7-2 and TRBJ1-4; no definite D call. V dropped 0 bases and J dropped 8 bases, with 7 bases sitting between them. CDR3 size: 13 residues. The V gene's germline CDR1 is SGHTA and CDR2 FQGNSA.

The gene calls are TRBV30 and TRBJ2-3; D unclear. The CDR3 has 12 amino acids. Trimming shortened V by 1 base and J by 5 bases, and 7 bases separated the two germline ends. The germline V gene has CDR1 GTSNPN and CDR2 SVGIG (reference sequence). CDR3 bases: TGTGCCTGGAGTGATTCAGGAGATACGCAGTATTTT. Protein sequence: CAWSDSGDTQYF.

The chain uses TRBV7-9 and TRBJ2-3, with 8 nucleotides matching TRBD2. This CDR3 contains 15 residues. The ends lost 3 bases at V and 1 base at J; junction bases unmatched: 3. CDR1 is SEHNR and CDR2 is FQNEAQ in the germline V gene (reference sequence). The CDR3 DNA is TGTGCCAGCAGCTTTAGCGGGAAGCGCACAGATACGCAGTATTTT. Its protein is CASSFSGKRTDTQYF.

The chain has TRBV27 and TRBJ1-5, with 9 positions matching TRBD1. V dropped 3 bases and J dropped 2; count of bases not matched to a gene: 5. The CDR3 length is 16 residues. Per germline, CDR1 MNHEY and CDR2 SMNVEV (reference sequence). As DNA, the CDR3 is TGTGCCAGCAGTTTGGGGACAGGGACCGGCAATCAGCCCCAGCATTTT. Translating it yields CASSLGTGTGNQPQHF.

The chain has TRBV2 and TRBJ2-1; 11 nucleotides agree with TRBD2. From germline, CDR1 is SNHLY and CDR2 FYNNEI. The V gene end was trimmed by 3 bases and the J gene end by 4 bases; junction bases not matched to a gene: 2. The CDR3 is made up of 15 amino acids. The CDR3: CASSETSGEYNEQFF. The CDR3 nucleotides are TGTGCCAGCAGTGAGACTAGCGGGGAATACAATGAGCAGTTCTTC.

The CDR3 nucleotides are TGTGCCAGCAGCTCGGGACAGGGTTCCATCAATCAGCCCCAGCATTTT. Protein sequence: CASSSGQGSINQPQHF. The chain combines TRBV7-8 with TRBJ1-5, with 9 positions matching TRBD1. V was clipped by 4 bases and J by 3 bases; unmatched bases: 7. Germline V lookup: CDR1 SGHVS, CDR2 FQNEAQ. The CDR3 contains 16 residues.

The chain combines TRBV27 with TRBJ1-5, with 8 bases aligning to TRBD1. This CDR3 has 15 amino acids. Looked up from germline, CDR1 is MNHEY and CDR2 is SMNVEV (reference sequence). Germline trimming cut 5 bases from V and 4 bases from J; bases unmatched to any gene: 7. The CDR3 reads CASSDTGGWNQPQHF. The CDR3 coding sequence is TGTGCCAGCAGTGACACAGGGGGTTGGAATCAGCCCCAGCATTTT.

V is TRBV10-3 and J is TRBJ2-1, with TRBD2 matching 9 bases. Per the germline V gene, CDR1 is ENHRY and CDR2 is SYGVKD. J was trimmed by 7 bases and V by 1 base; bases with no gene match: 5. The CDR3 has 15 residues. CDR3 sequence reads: CAISEWASGDNEQFF. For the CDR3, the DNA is TGTGCCATCAGTGAGTGGGCTAGCGGGGATAATGAGCAGTTCTTC.